Shown below are 24 T cell receptor beta chains from a single sample sequenced in a study of cytomegalovirus exposure and HLA in healthy donors. Primers included in the PCR were 60 Vbeta and 13 Jbeta primers. Profiled with immunoSEQ multiplex PCR; TCRdb holds only in-frame clones, not every one. Here the sample spans about 120,000 clones, around 83% being singletons. The sample was PBMCs. These TCRs come from a man under 40 in good health and CMV-seropositive.

The chain has TRBV6-5 and TRBJ1-2; 9 nucleotides align to TRBD1. The CDR3 extends over 14 amino acids. Germline V gene lookup returns CDR1 MNHEY and CDR2 SVGAGI. J was trimmed by 8 bases and V by 5 bases; bases with no gene match: 9. The CDR3 loop is CASSRDRDRRGYTF. DNA of the CDR3: TGTGCCAGCAGTCGGGACAGGGACAGGAGGGGCTACACCTTC.

This clone has only a few counts. The gene calls are TRBV11-1 and TRBJ2-5, with 8 bases lining up with TRBD1. Germline V gene sequence: CDR1 SGHAT, CDR2 FQDESV (reference sequence). The V gene end was trimmed by 5 bases and the J gene end by 4 bases; junction bases not matched to a gene: 9. The CDR3 covers 15 residues. CDR3 nucleotides: TGTGCCAGCAGCCGGCACAGGGGGGAGAGAGAGACCCAGTACTTC. Translation gives CASSRHRGERETQYF.

The chain recombines TRBV6-1 with TRBJ1-2; 8 nucleotides agree with TRBD1. This CDR3 region has 15 residues. CDR1 is MNHNS, CDR2 SASEGT, per germline. J lost 5 bases, V lost 0 bases, and 5 bases had no gene match. CDR3 sequence: CASSEARTGGYGYTF. The CDR3, as DNA: TGTGCCAGCAGTGAAGCGCGTACAGGGGGTTATGGCTACACCTTC.

V is TRBV5-1 and J is TRBJ2-6; D might be TRBD1 (6 bases). In germline, CDR1 is SGHRS, CDR2 YFSETQ. This CDR3 has 18 amino acids. Trimming removed 3 bases from V and 0 bases from J, with 16 bases in between. This CDR3 reads CASSSKTGQSSGANVLTF. The DNA of the CDR3 is TGCGCCAGCAGCTCCAAGACTGGACAGTCCTCTGGGGCCAACGTCCTGACTTTC. Filled out from reference TRBV5-1 and TRBJ2-6, the complete variable domain reads KAGVTQTPRYLIKTRGQQVTLSCSPISGHRSVSWYQQTPGQGLQFLFEYFSETQRNKGNFPGRFSGRQFSNSRSEMNVSTLELGDSALYLCASSSKTGQSSGANVLTFGAGSRLTVL.

This chain links TRBV6-1 with TRBJ1-1; 7 bases map to TRBD1. Germline CDR1 reads MNHNS; CDR2 reads SASEGT. The CDR3 is 16 amino acids. Germline trimming cut 8 bases from V and 7 bases from J; bases unmatched to any gene: 19. DNA for the CDR3: TGTGCCAGCGGTGGGACAGCGGGCCTTAGGGGGCTTGAAGCTTTCTTT. Protein product: CASGGTAGLRGLEAFF.

This sequence joins TRBV11-2 and TRBJ1-4; D is perhaps TRBD1 (5 bases). V was cut by 1 base and J by 8 bases, with 17 bases left in between. CDR1 and CDR2 (germline): SGHAT, FQNNGV. This CDR3 has 16 residues. In DNA form, the CDR3 reads TGTGCCAGCAGCTTAGGGCGGGGCGCCAGGCGGGAAAAACTGTTTTTT. It specifies CASSLGRGARREKLFF. Drawing the rest from reference TRBV11-2 and TRBJ1-4, the complete variable domain is EAGVAQSPRYKIIEKRQSVAFWCNPISGHATLYWYQQILGQGPKLLIQFQNNGVVDDSQLPKDRFSAERLKGVDSTLKIQPAKLEDSAVYLCASSLGRGARREKLFFGSGTQLSVL.

This chain uses TRBV7-8 with TRBJ2-5, with D possibly being TRBD2 (6 bases). The J call may not be correct, given that the DNA end is closer to TRBJ2-7. CDR3 length: 12 residues. Germline CDR1 SGHVS, CDR2 FQNEAQ. The CDR3 DNA sequence: TGTGCCAGCAGCTTGGGGAGGAACGAGCAGTACTTC. Translation: CASSLGRNEQYF.

On this clone itself: The sample has other DNA sequences that encode this CDR3 too. The gene calls are TRBV11-2 and TRBJ1-2; tentatively, D is TRBD1 (5 bases). This CDR3 has 13 residues. Trimming removed 1 base from V and 4 bases from J, with 7 bases in between. CDR1 and CDR2 from the germline V gene are SGHAT and FQNNGV. DNA of the CDR3: TGTGCCAGCAGCTTAGGGCAGGGCTATGGCTACACCTTC. Amino acid sequence: CASSLGQGYGYTF. Complete variable domain (other parts from reference TRBV11-2 and TRBJ1-2): EAGVAQSPRYKIIEKRQSVAFWCNPISGHATLYWYQQILGQGPKLLIQFQNNGVVDDSQLPKDRFSAERLKGVDSTLKIQPAKLEDSAVYLCASSLGQGYGYTFGSGTRLTVV.

The V gene is TRBV4-1, the J gene TRBJ1-2; maybe TRBD1 (5 bases). V lost 3 bases and J lost 4, with 9 bases in between. The CDR3 sequence is 13 residues long. Germline-derived CDR1 and CDR2 are MGHRA and YSYEKL. The CDR3 DNA reads TGCGCCAGCAGCCAGACAGAGTCCTATGGCTACACCTTC. Translating gives CASSQTESYGYTF.

The V call is TRBV11-3, the J call TRBJ2-7; 10 positions match TRBD1. V lost 4 bases to trimming and J lost 7 bases; unmatched junction nucleotides: 10. The CDR3 length is 15 residues. Germline CDR1 SGHNT, CDR2 YENEEA. The CDR3 here is CASSSTGTGVREQYF. The CDR3 DNA sequence: TGTGCCAGCAGCTCCACCGGGACAGGGGTGCGGGAGCAGTACTTC.

This chain joins TRBV29-1 and TRBJ2-3, with TRBD2 identical over 7 bases. The CDR3 contains 15 residues. J was trimmed by 0 bases and V by 4 bases; bases with no gene match: 7. In germline, CDR1 is SQVTM, CDR2 ANQGSEA. CDR3 sequence (DNA): TGCAGCGTTGTCCCTAGCGGCAGGAGCACAGATACGCAGTATTTT. Protein sequence: CSVVPSGRSTDTQYF.

This chain connects TRBV29-1 to TRBJ2-5; 8 nucleotides match TRBD2. In germline, CDR1 is SQVTM, CDR2 ANQGSEA. J gave up 5 bases and V 4 bases, and 6 bases lay outside the gene matches. CDR3 length: 13 residues. DNA of the CDR3: TGCAGCGTTGGCTTTAAGCGGGAGGAGACCCAGTACTTC. Its translation: CSVGFKREETQYF.

V gene TRBV30 combines with J gene TRBJ2-5; D call uncertain. Trimming removed 1 base from V and 2 bases from J, with 8 bases in between. CDR3 length: 13 residues. Germline CDR1 reads GTSNPN; CDR2 reads SVGIG (reference sequence). CDR3 bases: TGTGCCTGGAGTGCCTATCCTCAAGAGACCCAGTACTTC. The encoded protein is CAWSAYPQETQYF.

The chain uses TRBV5-1 and TRBJ1-2; tentatively, D is TRBD1 (6 bases). V lost 0 bases and J 7 bases, leaving 16 bases between the germline ends. The CDR3 has 15 amino acids. CDR1 is SGHRS, CDR2 YFSETQ, per germline. The CDR3 region has the DNA TGCGCCAGCAGCTTGGAGGCAGGGACATATTTTGGCTACACCTTC. Translating gives CASSLEAGTYFGYTF.

This chain's CDR3 is CATSRALASGGQFF. CDR3 coding DNA: TGTGCCACCAGCAGAGCACTAGCCTCCGGGGGGCAGTTCTTC. The rearrangement uses TRBV15 and TRBJ2-1, with D maybe TRBD2 (6 bases). This CDR3 comprises 14 residues. Germline CDR1 is LNHNV and CDR2 is YYDKDF (reference sequence). V was shortened by 1 base and J by 12 bases, with 16 bases between the two germline ends.

This chain connects TRBV5-1 to TRBJ2-1, with D possibly TRBD2 on 6 matching bases. The CDR3 sequence is 14 residues long. Germline lookup yields CDR1 SGHRS and CDR2 YFSETQ. V was cut by 0 bases and J by 12 bases, with 16 bases left in between. For the CDR3, the DNA is TGCGCCAGCAGCTTGGACCCCCGGGGAGGCGTGCAGTTCTTC. It specifies CASSLDPRGGVQFF.

The chain joins TRBV29-1 to TRBJ1-4; 8 bases match TRBD1. Germline values: CDR1 SQVTM, CDR2 ANQGSEA. This CDR3 is built from 13 residues. With 4 bases clipped from V and 8 bases from J, the junction kept 6 bases outside the gene matches. The CDR3 loop reads CSVGRTGQEKLFF. The CDR3 DNA reads as TGCAGCGTTGGTAGGACAGGGCAGGAAAAACTGTTTTTT.

V and J are TRBV4-1 and TRBJ2-7, with D possibly TRBD2 on 7 matching bases. The germline V gene encodes CDR1 MGHRA and CDR2 YSYEKL. Trimming shortened V by 4 bases and J by 5 bases, and 21 bases separated the two germline ends. This CDR3 region has 16 residues. In DNA, the CDR3 is TGCGCCAGCAGCCTTAGGGCGTTGGACAGCGGGGACGAGCAGTACGTC. Translating it yields CASSLRALDSGDEQYV.

This rearrangement joins TRBV2 to TRBJ2-1; TRBD2 agrees at 7 bases. Trimming cost V 8 bases and J 9 bases; bases outside gene matches: 13. The germline V gene has CDR1 SNHLY and CDR2 FYNNEI. This CDR3 comprises 14 residues. CDR3 protein: CASGLGEGRGEQFF. CDR3 nucleotides: TGTGCCAGCGGCCTCGGGGAGGGCCGTGGTGAGCAGTTCTTC.

The chain uses TRBV28 and TRBJ1-4, with a possible D match to TRBD1 (5 bases). Germline values: CDR1 MDHEN, CDR2 SYDVKM. Trimming removed 6 bases from V and 4 bases from J, with 15 bases in between. The CDR3 has 15 residues. In DNA form, the CDR3 reads TGTGCCAGCAGCCTCCAGTCAGGGAATAATGAAAAACTGTTTTTT. Protein product: CASSLQSGNNEKLFF.

This CDR3 reads CASSIQGWNTEAFF. The CDR3 nucleotides read TGTGCCAGCAGCATACAGGGGTGGAACACTGAAGCTTTCTTT. This chain uses TRBV21-1 with TRBJ1-1; the table's TRBD1 call for D was not verified on the DNA. TRBV21-1 is designated a pseudogene. CDR3 length equals 14 residues.

The chain uses TRBV11-3 and TRBJ2-3, with TRBD1 identical over 8 bases. V lost 10 bases to trimming and J lost 1 base; unmatched junction nucleotides: 1. The CDR3 extends over 12 amino acids. Germline CDR1 reads SGHNT; CDR2 reads YENEEA. The CDR3 coding sequence is TGTGCCACGGGACAGGGCACAGATACGCAGTATTTT. As protein: CATGQGTDTQYF.

The V and J genes are TRBV29-1 and TRBJ1-1; TRBD1 agrees at 7 bases. This CDR3 is built from 14 residues. Germline assignment: CDR1 SQVTM and CDR2 ANQGSEA. The junction had 13 bases not matched to a gene; V was cut back by 7 bases and J by 5 bases. CDR3 sequence reads: CSARTDRAGTEAFF. The CDR3 DNA reads as TGCAGCGCCCGAACCGACAGGGCCGGGACTGAAGCTTTCTTT.

The chain links TRBV5-1 to TRBJ1-5, with TRBD1 identical over 7 bases. With V trimmed by 0 bases and J by 5 bases, 5 bases remained unmatched. This CDR3 is built from 15 residues. Germline V gene lookup returns CDR1 SGHRS and CDR2 YFSETQ. CDR3 in DNA: TGCGCCAGCAGCTTGGTTGGAGGGGGCGATCAGCCCCAGCATTTT. Translation gives CASSLVGGGDQPQHF. Complete variable domain (other parts from reference TRBV5-1 and TRBJ1-5): KAGVTQTPRYLIKTRGQQVTLSCSPISGHRSVSWYQQTPGQGLQFLFEYFSETQRNKGNFPGRFSGRQFSNSRSEMNVSTLELGDSALYLCASSLVGGGDQPQHFGDGTRLSIL.